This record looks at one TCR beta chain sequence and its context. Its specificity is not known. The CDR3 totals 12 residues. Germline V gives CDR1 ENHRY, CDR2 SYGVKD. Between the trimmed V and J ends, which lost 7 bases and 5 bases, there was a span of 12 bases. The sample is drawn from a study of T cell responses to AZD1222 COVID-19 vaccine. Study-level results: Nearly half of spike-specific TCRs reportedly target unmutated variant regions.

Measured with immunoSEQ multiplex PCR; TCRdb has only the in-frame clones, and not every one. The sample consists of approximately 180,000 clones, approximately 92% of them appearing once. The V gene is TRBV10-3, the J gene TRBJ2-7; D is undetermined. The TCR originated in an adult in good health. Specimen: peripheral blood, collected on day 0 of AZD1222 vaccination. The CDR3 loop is CAIIGSGHEQYF. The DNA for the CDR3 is TGTGCCATCATCGGGTCTGGGCACGAGCAGTACTTC.